Following are 2 T cell receptor beta chains from one sample sequenced in a study of graft-versus-host responses after intestinal transplantation. Their antigen targets remain unknown. Method: immunoSEQ multiplex PCR; TCRdb's copy keeps in-frame clones and lacks some. The table shows about 120,000 clones, with approximately 95% occurring only once. The sample was unstimulated CD8+ T cells sorted from spleen or lymph node cells, taken before intestinal transplant. These receptors were collected from a human donor who received an intestinal transplant.

The chain uses TRBV6-5 and TRBJ1-1, with D unclear. The V end was cut by 2 bases, the J end by 2 bases, with 6 bases between. The CDR3 spans 13 residues. Germline V gene data show CDR1 as MNHEY and CDR2 as SVGAGI. The CDR3 nucleotides read TGTGCCAGCAGTTACGGGATTAACACTGAAGCTTTCTTT. Its protein product is CASSYGINTEAFF.

This chain joins TRBV27 and TRBJ2-1; D remains ambiguous. The germline CDR1 and CDR2 sequences are MNHEY and SMNVEV (reference sequence). This CDR3 is 13 amino acids long. V dropped 2 bases and J dropped 7 bases, with 9 bases sitting between them. CDR3 DNA sequence: TGTGCCAGCAGTTTAGGTAGTATAAATGAGCAGTTCTTC. Residues: CASSLGSINEQFF.